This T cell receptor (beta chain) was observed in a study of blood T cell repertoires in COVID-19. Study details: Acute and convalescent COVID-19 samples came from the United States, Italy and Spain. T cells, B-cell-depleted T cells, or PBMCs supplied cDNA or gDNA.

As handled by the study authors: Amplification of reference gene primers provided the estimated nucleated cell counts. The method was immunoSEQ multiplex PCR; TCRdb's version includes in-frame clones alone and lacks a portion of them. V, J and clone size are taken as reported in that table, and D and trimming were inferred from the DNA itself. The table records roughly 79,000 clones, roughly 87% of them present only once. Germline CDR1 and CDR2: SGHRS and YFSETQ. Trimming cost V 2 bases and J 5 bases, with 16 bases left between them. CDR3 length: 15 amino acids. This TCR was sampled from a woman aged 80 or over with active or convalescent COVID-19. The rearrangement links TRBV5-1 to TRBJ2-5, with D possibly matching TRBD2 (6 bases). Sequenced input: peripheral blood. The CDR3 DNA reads TGCGCCAGCAGCTTCGGAGGGGCACGCGAGGAGACCCAGTACTTC. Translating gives CASSFGGAREETQYF.